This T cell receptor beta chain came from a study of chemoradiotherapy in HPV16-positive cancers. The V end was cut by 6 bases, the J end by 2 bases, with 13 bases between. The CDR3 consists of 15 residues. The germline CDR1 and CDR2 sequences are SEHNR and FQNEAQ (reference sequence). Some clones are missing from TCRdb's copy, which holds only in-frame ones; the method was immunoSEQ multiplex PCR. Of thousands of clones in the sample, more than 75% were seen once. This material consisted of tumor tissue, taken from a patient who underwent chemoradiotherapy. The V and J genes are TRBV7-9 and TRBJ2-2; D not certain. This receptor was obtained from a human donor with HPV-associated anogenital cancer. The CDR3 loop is CASRSQDKNTGELFF. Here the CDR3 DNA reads TGTGCCAGCAGATCCCAGGATAAAAACACCGGGGAGCTGTTTTTT.